The 19 T cell receptor beta chains reported below all come from one sample, sequenced in a study of cytomegalovirus exposure and HLA in healthy donors. This PCR relied on a set of 60 Vbeta primers and 13 Jbeta primers. Profiling relied on immunoSEQ multiplex PCR, and the TCRdb table lists in-frame clones only, not all of them. This sample contains approximately 120,000 clones. Sequencing input: PBMCs. The receptors come from a woman aged 55-69 years in good health and CMV-seronegative.

The rearrangement joins TRBV5-1 to TRBJ1-1; the match to TRBD1 covers 8 bases. CDR1 is SGHRS, CDR2 YFSETQ, per germline. The CDR3 consists of 16 residues. With 0 bases clipped from V and 1 base from J, the junction kept 5 bases outside the gene matches. The CDR3 DNA reads as TGCGCCAGCAGCTTGGGGGGGGGACAGGCGAACACTGAAGCTTTCTTT. Translated, it gives CASSLGGGQANTEAFF.

The chain has TRBV5-1 and TRBJ2-7; 13 bases line up with TRBD2. The CDR3 is made up of 18 amino acids. V lost 3 bases and J lost 1; bases outside the gene matches: 10. Germline V lookup: CDR1 SGHRS, CDR2 YFSETQ. The CDR3 spells CASSSRPRTSGSSYEQYF. CDR3 nucleotide sequence: TGCGCCAGCAGCTCACGTCCAAGGACTAGCGGGAGTTCCTACGAGCAGTACTTC.

V is TRBV5-1 and J is TRBJ1-1, with D unresolved. Germline assignment: CDR1 SGHRS and CDR2 YFSETQ. CDR3 length equals 20 residues. The V end was cut by 3 bases, the J end by 0 bases, with 27 bases between. The CDR3 DNA is TGCGCCAGCAGCTATAAAACATCGGGTGGTTTAACTCTCATGAACACTGAAGCTTTCTTT. Its protein is CASSYKTSGGLTLMNTEAFF.

The chain links TRBV5-4 to TRBJ2-5; D possibly corresponds to TRBD2 (5 bases). The J call is uncertain, as TRBJ2-7 better fits the DNA end. The CDR3 spans 15 residues. Per the germline V gene, CDR1 is SGHNT and CDR2 is YYREEE (reference sequence). The CDR3 region is CASSLDMGVSYEQYF. CDR3 bases: TGTGCCAGCAGCTTGGACATGGGAGTCTCCTACGAGCAGTACTTC.

The V call is TRBV5-1, the J call TRBJ1-1; 8 bases are shared with TRBD1. V dropped 7 bases and J dropped 5; count of bases not matched to a gene: 10. Germline CDR1 and CDR2: SGHRS and YFSETQ. This CDR3 region has 14 residues. CDR3 residues: CASGPGQGPTEAFF. In DNA, the CDR3 is TGCGCCAGCGGCCCAGGACAGGGACCAACTGAAGCTTTCTTT.

On this clone itself: Other DNA sequences in this specimen translate into the identical CDR3. The chain combines TRBV30 with TRBJ1-4; 7 bases fit TRBD1. J lost 7 bases, V lost 2 bases, and 7 bases had no gene match. CDR1 and CDR2 (germline): GTSNPN, SVGIG (reference sequence). The length of the CDR3 is 14 residues. CDR3 coding DNA: TGTGCCTGGAGTAGGACAGGAAAGAGTGAAAAACTGTTTTTT. Residues: CAWSRTGKSEKLFF.

The chain uses TRBV19 and TRBJ2-2, with TRBD2 identical over 11 bases. Germline CDR1 reads LNHDA; CDR2 reads SQIVND (reference sequence). This CDR3 has 17 residues. V lost 5 bases and J lost 9; bases outside the gene matches: 14. CDR3 residues: CASSDTSGGMQARELFF. The CDR3 DNA is TGTGCCAGTAGTGATACTAGCGGGGGAATGCAGGCCAGGGAGCTGTTTTTT.

The chain couples TRBV11-2 to TRBJ2-5, with TRBD1 matching over 7 bases. The CDR3 runs 13 residues. J was trimmed by 3 bases and V by 5 bases; bases with no gene match: 3. CDR1 and CDR2 (germline): SGHAT, FQNNGV. CDR3 protein: CASSQGQKETQYF. For the CDR3, the DNA is TGTGCCAGCAGCCAGGGACAGAAAGAGACCCAGTACTTC.

The chain employs TRBV19 and TRBJ1-4, with D possibly TRBD1 on 6 matching bases. Germline V gene data show CDR1 as LNHDA and CDR2 as SQIVND (reference sequence). There are 17 residues in the CDR3. Deletions cut 5 bases from V and 0 bases from J, with 16 bases between. CDR3: CASSARGGLATNEKLFF. The CDR3 DNA is TGTGCCAGTAGTGCCCGAGGGGGTCTCGCAACTAATGAAAAACTGTTTTTT.

This chain connects TRBV28 to TRBJ1-2, with D possibly matching TRBD1 (5 bases). V was cut by 6 bases and J by 7 bases, with 18 bases left in between. The CDR3 spans 14 residues. Germline assignment: CDR1 MDHEN and CDR2 SYDVKM. This CDR3 reads CASSPGGGEGGYTF. CDR3 nucleotides: TGTGCCAGCAGCCCTGGAGGAGGGGAGGGTGGCTACACCTTC.

The chain joins TRBV28 to TRBJ1-5; tentative D call: TRBD1 (6 bases). Trimming pared 5 bases from V and 11 bases from J, leaving 19 bases between. Germline CDR1 is MDHEN and CDR2 is SYDVKM. The CDR3 has 14 residues. The DNA for the CDR3 is TGTGCCAGCAGTACCACAGGGTTGAGTGGGACCCAGCATTTT. Translation: CASSTTGLSGTQHF. The full variable domain, rest sourced from reference TRBV28 and TRBJ1-5, is DVKVTQSSRYLVKRTGEKVFLECVQDMDHENMFWYRQDPGLGLRLIYFSYDVKMKEKGDIPEGYSVSREKKERFSLILESASTNQTSMYLCASSTTGLSGTQHFGDGTRLSIL.

The CDR3 reads CATSRDPSGTYGYTF. The CDR3 coding sequence is TGTGCCACCAGCAGAGATCCGTCAGGAACATATGGCTACACCTTC. The genes are TRBV15 and TRBJ1-2; no reliable D call. The CDR3 extends over 15 amino acids. The V and J ends lost 0 bases and 5 bases respectively, with 13 bases between them. Germline lookup yields CDR1 LNHNV and CDR2 YYDKDF (reference sequence).

As DNA, the CDR3 is TGTGCCAGCAGTTTTAGGGGGGGAAACACCATATATTTT. It is translated as CASSFRGGNTIYF. The chain employs TRBV28 and TRBJ1-3; the D gene is possibly TRBD1 (6 bases). V was trimmed by 3 bases and J by 4 bases, leaving 7 bases between them. The CDR3 runs to 13 residues. From germline, CDR1 is MDHEN and CDR2 SYDVKM.

This chain joins TRBV28 and TRBJ1-5; D is unclear. V shed 7 bases and J shed 4 bases, with 11 bases lying between them. CDR3 length equals 13 residues. Germline loops: CDR1 MDHEN, CDR2 SYDVKM. CDR3: CASTIVRNQPQHF. CDR3 nucleotide sequence: TGTGCCAGCACCATTGTGCGTAATCAGCCCCAGCATTTT.

As to this clone: At one boundary the junction diverges from the germline segment, which might be a read error. The chain uses TRBV7-7 and TRBJ2-2; 13 bases are shared with TRBD2. In germline, CDR1 is SSHAT, CDR2 FNYEAQ (reference sequence). The CDR3 length is 18 residues. CDR3 DNA: TGTGCTAGCAGCGCTGGACTAGCGGGAGTGGGTTACACCGGGGAGCTGTTTTTT. Translated: CASSAGLAGVGYTGELFF.

V is TRBV7-9 and J is TRBJ1-1; D call uncertain. Trimming took 10 bases from V and 4 from J, leaving 19 bases between them. Germline CDR1 SEHNR, CDR2 FQNEAQ (reference sequence). The CDR3 has 14 residues. For the CDR3, the DNA is TGTGCCACCCTCCCTAACCAACGGGGCACTGAAGCTTTCTTT. Translated, it gives CATLPNQRGTEAFF.

Concerning this clone: The same CDR3 is also encoded by other DNA sequences in this sample. The chain links TRBV5-1 to TRBJ1-2; 7 positions match TRBD1. Trimming took 4 bases from V and 2 from J; bases not matched to a gene: 2. The length of the CDR3 is 13 residues. The V gene's germline CDR1 is SGHRS and CDR2 YFSETQ. The CDR3 reads CASSLGQNYGYTF. CDR3 coding DNA: TGCGCCAGCAGCCTGGGACAGAACTATGGCTACACCTTC.

V is TRBV5-1 and J is TRBJ2-5; 9 bases fit TRBD2. Trimming at V came to 0 bases and at J to 5 bases, leaving 8 bases not matched to a gene. The CDR3 extends over 16 amino acids. Per the germline V gene, CDR1 is SGHRS and CDR2 is YFSETQ. For the CDR3, the DNA is TGCGCCAGCAGCTTGGGGGCTGCGGGGGGGCAGGAGACCCAGTACTTC. Translating gives CASSLGAAGGQETQYF.

The chain couples TRBV9 to TRBJ2-7; D unclear. CDR1 and CDR2 from the germline V gene are SGDLS and YYNGEE. V was clipped by 0 bases and J by 7 bases, with 11 bases between them. The CDR3 is 13 residues long. The CDR3, as DNA: TGTGCCAGCAGCGTAGGCAAGGCCGGGGAGCAGTACTTC. This gives the protein CASSVGKAGEQYF. Using reference TRBV9 and TRBJ2-7 for the parts outside the CDR3, the full variable domain is DSGVTQTPKHLITATGQRVTLRCSPRSGDLSVYWYQQSLDQGLQFLIQYYNGEERAKGNILERFSAQQFPDLHSELNLSSLELGDSALYFCASSVGKAGEQYFGPGTRLTVT.